This TCR beta chain stems from a study of identical twins. V lost 0 bases, J lost 0 bases, and 9 bases lay in between. The germline V gene has CDR1 SGHRS and CDR2 YFSETQ. The CDR3 has 15 residues. MiXCR, applied by TCRdb to the 5' RACE reads, yields one record per CDR3 protein. The sample lists approximately 620,000 distinct CDR3 sequences; less than 10% were seen once. Notes on this clonotype: What it binds is unknown.

General study points: Excess sharing by twins proved weaker in beta out-of-frame sequences. It was possible that invariant MAIT and iNKT cells partly confounded the zero-insertion analyses.

This sample also belongs to another study, concerning yellow fever vaccine responses in identical twins. That paper notes: Twins reportedly appeared to share part of their vaccine T cell response while keeping part individual.

Sequenced: PBMCs. V and J are TRBV5-1 and TRBJ1-1; D perhaps matches TRBD1 (5 bases). This TCR was sampled from a woman under 30 in good health. The CDR3 bases are TGCGCCAGCAGCTTGGGACGGGGGGTGAACACTGAAGCTTTCTTT. Translating gives CASSLGRGVNTEAFF.